The rows below give T cell receptor beta chains drawn from one sample of a study of T cell repertoires in cytomegalovirus infection. TCRdb analysed the reads with MiXCR anew, one entry per CDR3 protein. The table has under 350,000 distinct CDR3 sequences, 8% to 10% seen once; the top ten hold approximately 4.5%. Sequencing used PBMCs. The receptor set was obtained from a human donor in good health (CMV status not recorded). Some clones in this sample may be carry-over from other donors' samples. CDR3s include the opening cysteine and the closing phenylalanine or tryptophan. D genes are given only for firm matches. Not all rows give a size; the values are once, few, many and, for expanded clones, a class.

abundance,d_gene,j_gene,v_gene,CDR3nt,CDR3aa
few,.,TRBJ1-2,TRBV4-3,TGCGCCAGCAGCCAACAGACAGATAGATATGGCTACACCTTC,CASSQQTDRYGYTF
few,TRBD1,TRBJ1-5,TRBV6-8,TGTGCCAGCAGGAACAGGGGAAGCAATCAGCCCCAGCATTTT,CASRNRGSNQPQHF
many,TRBD2,TRBJ2-5,TRBV28,TGTGCCAGCGCCAGGGCTAGCGGGAATGGTAAAGAGACCCAGTACTTC,CASARASGNGKETQYF
.,.,TRBJ2-5,TRBV20-1,TGCAGTGCTAGTTTGGCCGGGGAGACCCAGTACTTC,CSASLAGETQYF
.,.,TRBJ2-5,TRBV7-9,TGTGCCAGCAGCTTATCCCCGTACAGGGAAGAGACCCAGTACTTC,CASSLSPYREETQYF
.,.,TRBJ2-7,TRBV7-2,TGTGCCAGCAGTTTTGCCAGACAGAACTACGAGCAGTACTTC,CASSFARQNYEQYF
many,TRBD1,TRBJ1-2,TRBV7-2,TGTGCCAGCAGCCCTAGCACAGGGGGCTATGGCTACACCTTC,CASSPSTGGYGYTF
.,.,TRBJ2-5,TRBV6-5,TGTGCCAGCAGTCGACCAAGAGAGACCCAGTACTTC,CASSRPRETQYF
many,.,TRBJ1-1,TRBV7-2,TGTGCCAGCAGCTTAGCTCCCCCCAGGGACGGATTCGAAGCTTTCTTT,CASSLAPPRDGFEAFF
many,.,TRBJ2-1,TRBV7-2,TGTGCCAGCAGCCCAGAACGACCGCCCATAAGATACAATGAGCAGTTCTTC,CASSPERPPIRYNEQFF
.,TRBD1,TRBJ1-5,TRBV14,TGTGCCAGCAGCCATACCTCGGACAGGGGAAGGAGCCAGCCCCAGCATTTT,CASSHTSDRGRSQPQHF
.,TRBD2,TRBJ2-7,TRBV6-2/TRBV6-3,TGTGCCAGCAGTTACAGGGCCGGGCCGACTGGCGGGAGGTCCTACGAGCAGTACTTC,CASSYRAGPTGGRSYEQYF
few,.,TRBJ1-1,TRBV5-5,TGTGCCAGCAGTTTCCCTGGACGCGGGGGGTGGGACACTGAAGCTTTCTTT,CASSFPGRGGWDTEAFF
.,.,TRBJ1-6,TRBV12-3/TRBV12-4,TGTGCCAGCAGTCTGGGTGGGGGGTCTAATTCACCCCTCCACTTT,CASSLGGGSNSPLHF
.,.,TRBJ2-5,TRBV5-4,TGTGCCAGCAGCTCGGCGAGTCGAGAGACCCAGTACTTC,CASSSASRETQYF
.,.,TRBJ2-7,TRBV24-1,TGTGCCACCAGTGCTGGCCAACTGGGGGGCGAGCAGTACTTC,CATSAGQLGGEQYF
.,.,TRBJ2-5,TRBV4-1,TGCGCCAGCAGCACCTGGCTGCAAGAGACCCAGTACTTC,CASSTWLQETQYF
.,.,TRBJ2-7,TRBV7-2,TGTGCCAGCAGCTTAGTGACCACCTACGAGCAGTACTTC,CASSLVTTYEQYF
.,.,TRBJ2-4,TRBV20-1,TGCAGTGCTAGTATGTGGGTTCGCGGCGTTGCCAAAAACATTCAGTACTTC,CSASMWVRGVAKNIQYF
many,TRBD2,TRBJ2-3,TRBV7-2,TGTGCCAGCAGTTACCACGGGGGGGCAGGGGCAAGCACAGATACGCAGTATTTT,CASSYHGGAGASTDTQYF
.,.,TRBJ1-2,TRBV4-3,TGCGCCAGCAGCCTCGGGACGGACCTTCGAGGGTCTGGCTACACCTTC,CASSLGTDLRGSGYTF